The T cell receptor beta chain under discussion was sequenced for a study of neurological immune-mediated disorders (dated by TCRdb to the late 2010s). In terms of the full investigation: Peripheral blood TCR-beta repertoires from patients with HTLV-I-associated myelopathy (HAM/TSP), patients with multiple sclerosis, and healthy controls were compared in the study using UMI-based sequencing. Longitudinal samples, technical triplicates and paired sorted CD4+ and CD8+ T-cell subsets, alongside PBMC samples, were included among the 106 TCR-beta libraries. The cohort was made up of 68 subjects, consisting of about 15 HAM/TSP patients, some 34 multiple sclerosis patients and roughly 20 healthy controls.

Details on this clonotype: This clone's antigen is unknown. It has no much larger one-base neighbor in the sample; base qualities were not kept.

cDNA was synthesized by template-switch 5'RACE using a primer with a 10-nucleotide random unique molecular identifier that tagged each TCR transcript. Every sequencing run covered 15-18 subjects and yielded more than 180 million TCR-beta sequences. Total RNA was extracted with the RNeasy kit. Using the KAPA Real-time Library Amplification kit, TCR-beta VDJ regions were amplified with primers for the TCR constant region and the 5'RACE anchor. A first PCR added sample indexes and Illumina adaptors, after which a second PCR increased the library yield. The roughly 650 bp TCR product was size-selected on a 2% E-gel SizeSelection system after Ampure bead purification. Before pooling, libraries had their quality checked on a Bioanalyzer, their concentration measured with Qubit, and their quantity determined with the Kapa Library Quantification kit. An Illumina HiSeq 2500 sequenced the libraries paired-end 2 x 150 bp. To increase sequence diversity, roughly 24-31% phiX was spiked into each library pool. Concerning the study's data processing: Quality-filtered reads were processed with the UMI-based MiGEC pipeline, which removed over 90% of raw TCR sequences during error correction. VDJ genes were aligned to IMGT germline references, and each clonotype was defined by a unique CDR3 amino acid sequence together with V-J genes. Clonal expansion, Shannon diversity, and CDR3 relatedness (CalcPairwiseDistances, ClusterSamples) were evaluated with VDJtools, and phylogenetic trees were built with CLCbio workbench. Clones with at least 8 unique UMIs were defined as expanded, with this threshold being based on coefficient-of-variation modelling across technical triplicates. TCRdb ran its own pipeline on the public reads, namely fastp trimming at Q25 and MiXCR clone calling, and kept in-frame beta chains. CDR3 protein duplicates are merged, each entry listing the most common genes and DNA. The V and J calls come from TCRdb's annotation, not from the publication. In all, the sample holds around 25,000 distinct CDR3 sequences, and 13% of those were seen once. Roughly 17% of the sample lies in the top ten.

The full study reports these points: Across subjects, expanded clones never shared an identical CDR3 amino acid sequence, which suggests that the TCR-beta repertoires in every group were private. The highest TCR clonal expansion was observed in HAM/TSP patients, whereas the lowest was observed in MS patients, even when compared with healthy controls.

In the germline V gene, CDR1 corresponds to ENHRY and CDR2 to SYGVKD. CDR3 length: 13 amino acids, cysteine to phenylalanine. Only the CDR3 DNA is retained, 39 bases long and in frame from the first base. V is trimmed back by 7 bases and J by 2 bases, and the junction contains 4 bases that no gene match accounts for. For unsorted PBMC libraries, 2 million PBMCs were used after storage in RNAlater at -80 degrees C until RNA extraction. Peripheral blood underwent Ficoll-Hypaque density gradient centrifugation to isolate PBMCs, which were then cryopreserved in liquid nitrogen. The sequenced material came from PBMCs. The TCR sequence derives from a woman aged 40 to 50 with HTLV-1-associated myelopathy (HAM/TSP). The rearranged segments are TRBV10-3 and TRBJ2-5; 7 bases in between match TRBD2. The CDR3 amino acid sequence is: CAITGGTQETQYF. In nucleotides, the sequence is TGTGCCATCACCGGGGGGACTCAAGAGACCCAGTACTTC.